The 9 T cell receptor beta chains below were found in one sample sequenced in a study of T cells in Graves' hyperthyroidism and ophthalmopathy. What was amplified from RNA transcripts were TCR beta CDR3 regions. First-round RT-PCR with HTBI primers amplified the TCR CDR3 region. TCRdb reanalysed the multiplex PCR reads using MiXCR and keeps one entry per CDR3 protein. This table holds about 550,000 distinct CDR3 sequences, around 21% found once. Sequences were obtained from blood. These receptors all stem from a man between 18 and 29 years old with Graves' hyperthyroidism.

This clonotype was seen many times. CDR3 bases: TGTGCCAGCACAACCAGGGGTGCCAAAAACATTCAGTACTTC. This encodes CASTTRGAKNIQYF. This chain joins TRBV6-2 or TRBV6-3 and TRBJ2-4, with D maybe TRBD1 (6 bases). From germline, CDR1 is MNHEY and CDR2 SVGEGT. This CDR3 region has 14 residues. The V gene lost 7 bases and the J gene lost 1 base, with 11 bases spanning the gap.

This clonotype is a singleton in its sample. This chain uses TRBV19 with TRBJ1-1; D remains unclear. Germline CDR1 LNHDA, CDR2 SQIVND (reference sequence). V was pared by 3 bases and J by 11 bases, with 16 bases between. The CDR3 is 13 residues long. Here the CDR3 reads CASSMVTAPGAFF. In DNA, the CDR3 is TGTGCCAGTAGTATGGTGACGGCCCCGGGCGCTTTCTTT.

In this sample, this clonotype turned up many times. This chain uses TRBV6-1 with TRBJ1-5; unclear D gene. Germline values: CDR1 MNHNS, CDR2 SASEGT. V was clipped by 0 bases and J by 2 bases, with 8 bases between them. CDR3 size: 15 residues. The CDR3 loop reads CASSEASDGNQPQHF. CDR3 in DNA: TGTGCCAGCAGTGAAGCCTCGGATGGCAATCAGCCCCAGCATTTT.

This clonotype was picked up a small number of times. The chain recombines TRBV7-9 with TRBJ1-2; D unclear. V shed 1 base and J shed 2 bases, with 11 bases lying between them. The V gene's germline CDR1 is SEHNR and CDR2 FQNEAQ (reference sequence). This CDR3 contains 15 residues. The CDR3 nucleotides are TGTGCCAGCAGCTTAGGAGGGAAAACCAACTATGGCTACACCTTC. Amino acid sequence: CASSLGGKTNYGYTF.

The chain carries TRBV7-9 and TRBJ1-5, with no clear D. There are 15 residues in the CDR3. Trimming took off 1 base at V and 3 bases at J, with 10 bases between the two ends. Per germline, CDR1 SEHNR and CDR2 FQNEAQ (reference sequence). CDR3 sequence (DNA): TGTGCCAGCAGCTTAGGTCAGGAACCCAATCAGCCCCAGCATTTT. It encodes CASSLGQEPNQPQHF. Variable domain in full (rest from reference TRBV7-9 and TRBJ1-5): DTGVSQNPRHKITKRGQNVTFRCDPISEHNRLYWYRQTLGQGPEFLTYFQNEAQLEKSRLLSDRFSAERPKGSFSTLEIQRTEQGDSAMYLCASSLGQEPNQPQHFGDGTRLSIL.

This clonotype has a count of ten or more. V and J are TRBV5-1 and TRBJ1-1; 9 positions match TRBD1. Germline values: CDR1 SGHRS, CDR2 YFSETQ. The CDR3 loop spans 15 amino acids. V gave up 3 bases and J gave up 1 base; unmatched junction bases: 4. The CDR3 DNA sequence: TGCGCCAGCAGCTCGGACAGGGGAGGGAACACTGAAGCTTTCTTT. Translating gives CASSSDRGGNTEAFF.

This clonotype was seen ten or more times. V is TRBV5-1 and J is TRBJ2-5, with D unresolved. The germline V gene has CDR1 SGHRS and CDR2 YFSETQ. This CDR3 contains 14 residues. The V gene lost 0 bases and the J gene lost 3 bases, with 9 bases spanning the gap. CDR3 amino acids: CASSLVPGEETQYF. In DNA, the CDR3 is TGCGCCAGCAGCTTGGTCCCAGGCGAAGAGACCCAGTACTTC.

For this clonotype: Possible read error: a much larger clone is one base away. For the CDR3, the DNA is TGTGCCATCAGTGAGCCAAGGCTAGAGGACACTGAAGCTTTCTTT. Translating gives CAISEPRLEDTEAFF. The rearrangement uses TRBV10-3 and TRBJ1-1, with D unclear. CDR1 and CDR2 from the germline V gene are ENHRY and SYGVKD. The germline V and J ends were trimmed by 2 bases and 3 bases, with 13 bases remaining between them. The CDR3 loop spans 15 amino acids.

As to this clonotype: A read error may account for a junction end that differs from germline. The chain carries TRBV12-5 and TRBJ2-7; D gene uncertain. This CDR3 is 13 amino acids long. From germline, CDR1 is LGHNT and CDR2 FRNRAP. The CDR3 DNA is TGTGCTAGCCTTTGGAGTGACTCCAACGAGCAGTACTTC. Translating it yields CASLWSDSNEQYF.